Following are 11 T cell receptor beta chains from one sample sequenced in a study of vaccination and CD4 T cells after COVID-19. Noted treatment: roughly ten-day PBMC culture with coronavirus spike peptide pools or control peptides (ViraFEST assay). Cultured CD4+ T cell DNA was sequenced using the Oncomine TCR Beta short-read assay. One entry per CDR3 protein results from TCRdb running MiXCR on the PCR reads. The sample records approximately 15,000 distinct CDR3 sequences, 48% being singletons. What these receptors recognize is not known. Source material: CD4+ T cells from blood, cultured in vitro. Source of these receptors: a human donor who had recovered from COVID-19.

The sample holds a few counts of this clonotype. The CDR3 DNA reads TGTGCCAGCAGTCCGAGGGGGGGCAATAGGAATTCACCCCTCCACTTT. This gives the protein CASSPRGGNRNSPLHF. V is TRBV27 and J is TRBJ1-6; D is perhaps TRBD1 (6 bases). The length of the CDR3 is 16 residues. Germline V gene lookup returns CDR1 MNHEY and CDR2 SMNVEV (reference sequence). Trimming cost V 5 bases and J 7 bases, with 18 bases left between them.

The chain couples TRBV20-1 to TRBJ1-1; possibly TRBD1 for D (5 bases). Germline V gives CDR1 DFQATT, CDR2 SNEGSKA (reference sequence). This CDR3 has 17 amino acids. Trimming shortened V by 6 bases and J by 6 bases, and 29 bases separated the two germline ends. The DNA of the CDR3 is TGCAGTGCCACCAGGCGGGGGGTAAGAGCGTTGGTTGCTGAAGCTTTCTTT. Amino acid sequence: CSATRRGVRALVAEAFF.

This chain uses TRBV2 with TRBJ2-2; D remains ambiguous. V lost 1 base, J lost 5 bases, and 8 bases lay in between. This CDR3 comprises 14 residues. CDR1 is SNHLY, CDR2 FYNNEI, per germline. This CDR3 is CASSEGRTTGELFF. CDR3 nucleotides: TGTGCCAGCAGTGAAGGGAGAACGACCGGGGAGCTGTTTTTT.

The chain couples TRBV20-1 to TRBJ2-7; weak D call: TRBD2 (5 bases). Germline V gene lookup returns CDR1 DFQATT and CDR2 SNEGSKA (reference sequence). CDR3 length equals 11 residues. V was cut by 3 bases and J by 7 bases, with 10 bases left in between. Written as DNA, the CDR3 is TGCAGTGCTAGTCCCCCGGGGGAGCAGTACTTC. Amino acid sequence: CSASPPGEQYF.

This clonotype was seen a few times. This chain joins TRBV10-3 and TRBJ2-2; D is possibly TRBD2 (6 bases). Germline lookup yields CDR1 ENHRY and CDR2 SYGVKD. The V end was cut by 4 bases, the J end by 1 base, with 7 bases between. This CDR3 spans 14 amino acids. The CDR3 sequence is CAISGRENTGELFF. In DNA, the CDR3 is TGTGCCATCAGTGGGCGGGAGAACACCGGGGAGCTGTTTTTT.

This clonotype was picked up a small number of times. V gene TRBV7-8 combines with J gene TRBJ1-2; perhaps TRBD1 as D (5 bases). The germline CDR1 and CDR2 sequences are SGHVS and FQNEAQ. This CDR3 region has 14 residues. V lost 1 base to trimming and J lost 6 bases, with 12 bases between them. In nucleotides, the CDR3 is TGTGCCAGCAGCTTAGATTGGGCAGGGCATGGCTACACCTTC. This codes for CASSLDWAGHGYTF. The full variable domain, rest sourced from reference TRBV7-8 and TRBJ1-2, is GAGVSQSPRYKVAKRGQDVALRCDPISGHVSLFWYQQALGQGPEFLTYFQNEAQLDKSGLPSDRFFAERPEGSVSTLKIQRTQQEDSAVYLCASSLDWAGHGYTFGSGTRLTVV.

This clonotype was counted between two and nine times. The V call is TRBV7-3, the J call TRBJ1-5; D uncertain. CDR1 is SGHTA, CDR2 FQGTGA, per germline. V shed 2 bases and J shed 4 bases, with 6 bases lying between them. The CDR3 loop spans 13 amino acids. For the CDR3, the DNA is TGTGCCAGCAGCTTAGGTGTAAATCAGCCCCAGCATTTT. It is translated as CASSLGVNQPQHF.

This clonotype was seen a handful of times. The rearrangement uses TRBV7-6 and TRBJ1-2, with D perhaps matching TRBD1 (6 bases). This CDR3 spans 14 amino acids. The germline CDR1 and CDR2 sequences are SGHVS and FNYEAQ. Trimming took off 2 bases at V and 4 bases at J, with 11 bases between the two ends. The DNA for the CDR3 is TGTGCCAGCAGCTTATCCGGCAGGGGCTATGGCTACACCTTC. This gives the protein CASSLSGRGYGYTF.

The genes are TRBV7-2 and TRBJ1-1; possibly TRBD1 for D (5 bases). V lost 1 base and J lost 2, with 14 bases in between. The CDR3 is 16 residues long. Germline values: CDR1 SGHTA, CDR2 FQGNSA. The CDR3 coding sequence is TGTGCCAGCAGCTTAGTGGTCACAGGCAGTAACACTGAAGCTTTCTTT. This codes for CASSLVVTGSNTEAFF.

The chain links TRBV5-1 to TRBJ1-1; D is possibly TRBD1 (6 bases). CDR3 length: 14 residues. From germline, CDR1 is SGHRS and CDR2 YFSETQ. Trimming took off 0 bases at V and 6 bases at J, with 12 bases between the two ends. For the CDR3, the DNA is TGCGCCAGCAGCTTGGGGGACAAGACTGCTGAAGCTTTCTTT. Amino acids: CASSLGDKTAEAFF.

This clonotype was observed a handful of times. V gene TRBV11-3 combines with J gene TRBJ2-5; D might be TRBD2 (6 bases). The germline gives CDR1 SGHNT, CDR2 YENEEA. The CDR3 totals 14 residues. The ends were cut back, 7 bases at V and 5 bases at J, with 17 bases in the middle. This CDR3 reads CASTIYGAGETQYF. CDR3 nucleotides: TGTGCCAGCACCATTTATGGGGCGGGGGAGACCCAGTACTTC.